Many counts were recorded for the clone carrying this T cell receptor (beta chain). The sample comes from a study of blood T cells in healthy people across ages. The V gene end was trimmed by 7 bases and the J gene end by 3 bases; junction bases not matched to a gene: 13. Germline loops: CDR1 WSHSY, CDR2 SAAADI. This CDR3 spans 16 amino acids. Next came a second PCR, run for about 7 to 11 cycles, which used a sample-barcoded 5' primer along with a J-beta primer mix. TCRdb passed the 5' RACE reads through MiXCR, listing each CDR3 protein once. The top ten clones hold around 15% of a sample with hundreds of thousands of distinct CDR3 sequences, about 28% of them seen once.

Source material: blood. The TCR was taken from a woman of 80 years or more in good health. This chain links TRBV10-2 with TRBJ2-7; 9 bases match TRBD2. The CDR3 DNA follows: TGCGCCAGCACCCGCTTTGTAGCGGGGGAGATCTACGAGCAGTACTTC. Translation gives CASTRFVAGEIYEQYF.